These 23 T cell receptor beta chains were sequenced from one sample in a study of neurological immune-mediated disorders. One entry per CDR3 protein, called by TCRdb with MiXCR from the 5' RACE reads. The data hold roughly 98,000 distinct CDR3 sequences, with approximately 13% observed a single time. Time point defined: longitudinal time-point 2. Sequences were obtained from PBMCs. The receptors come from a female donor with HTLV-1-associated myelopathy (HAM/TSP).

Points on this clonotype: An end of the junction differs from the germline gene, which may be a read error. The chain links TRBV5-1 to TRBJ2-1; TRBD2 agrees at 9 bases. Germline lookup yields CDR1 SGHRS and CDR2 YFSETQ. CDR3 length: 16 amino acids. This CDR3 reads CSSSLDAGGARNEQFF. In nucleotides, the CDR3 is TGCTCCAGCAGCTTGGACGCGGGGGGGGCCCGGAATGAGCAGTTCTTC. The full variable domain, with the rest looked up from reference TRBV5-1 and TRBJ2-1, is KAGVTQTPRYLIKTRGQQVTLSCSPISGHRSVSWYQQTPGQGLQFLFEYFSETQRNKGNFPGRFSGRQFSNSRSEMNVSTLELGDSALYLCSSSLDAGGARNEQFFGPGTRLTVL.

This clonotype was seen a handful of times. The chain has TRBV5-1 and TRBJ2-7, with 7 bases fitting TRBD1. There are 14 residues in the CDR3. V lost 5 bases and J lost 5; bases outside the gene matches: 10. Per the germline V gene, CDR1 is SGHRS and CDR2 is YFSETQ. The CDR3 DNA follows: TGCGCCAGCAGGGAGCTCGACAGGGTTCACGAGCAGTACTTC. Residues: CASRELDRVHEQYF. The full variable domain, with the rest looked up from reference TRBV5-1 and TRBJ2-7, is KAGVTQTPRYLIKTRGQQVTLSCSPISGHRSVSWYQQTPGQGLQFLFEYFSETQRNKGNFPGRFSGRQFSNSRSEMNVSTLELGDSALYLCASRELDRVHEQYFGPGTRLTVT.

This clonotype was seen many times. The V gene is TRBV6-1, the J gene TRBJ2-5, with TRBD1 identical over 7 bases. Per germline, CDR1 MNHNS and CDR2 SASEGT. Germline trimming cut 8 bases from V and 1 base from J; bases unmatched to any gene: 7. There are 14 residues in the CDR3. The DNA for the CDR3 is TGTGCCAGCGACTTAGGGGGCTCCCAAGAGACCCAGTACTTC. It translates to CASDLGGSQETQYF.

This clonotype was recorded at least ten times. The chain joins TRBV7-2 to TRBJ2-5; D is unresolved. Per germline, CDR1 SGHTA and CDR2 FQGNSA. Trimming removed 5 bases at V and 5 bases at J, with 12 bases between. The CDR3 totals 13 residues. The chain's CDR3 is CASSGKAQETQYF. CDR3 bases: TGTGCCAGCAGCGGGAAGGCCCAGGAGACCCAGTACTTC.

Ten or more counts support this clonotype. The chain has TRBV5-1 and TRBJ2-3, with D perhaps matching TRBD2 (5 bases). CDR3 length: 15 residues. The germline gives CDR1 SGHRS, CDR2 YFSETQ. The V and J ends lost 2 bases and 1 base respectively, with 11 bases between them. This chain's CDR3 is CASSFERPGTDTQYF. In DNA, the CDR3 is TGCGCCAGCAGCTTCGAGCGGCCTGGCACAGATACGCAGTATTTT.

The rearrangement uses TRBV6-1 and TRBJ1-2; a weak D match, TRBD1 (5 bases). V was cut by 2 bases and J by 1 base, with 14 bases left in between. The CDR3 contains 16 residues. Germline lookup yields CDR1 MNHNS and CDR2 SASEGT. CDR3 region: CASSEQPGAFNYGYTF. As DNA, the CDR3 is TGTGCCAGCAGTGAACAGCCTGGGGCTTTTAACTATGGCTACACCTTC.

The genes are TRBV7-2 and TRBJ2-2, with D unresolved. Germline values: CDR1 SGHTA, CDR2 FQGNSA. This CDR3 has 14 residues. V was cut by 3 bases and J by 0 bases, with 5 bases left in between. CDR3 sequence: CASSFNANTGELFF. The CDR3, as DNA: TGTGCCAGCAGCTTTAATGCGAACACCGGGGAGCTGTTTTTT.

Of note for this clonotype: The CDR3 carries no conserved terminal phenylalanine or tryptophan, so it likely arises from a read error. CDR3 sequence reads: CAITPTPTLQRTEAFS. In nucleotides, the CDR3 is TGTGCCATCACTCCCACCCCCACCCTTCAAAGGACTGAAGCTTTCTCT. The gene calls are TRBV10-3 and TRBJ1-1, with D hard to call. V shed 7 bases and J shed 5 bases, with 23 bases lying between them. Germline V gene data show CDR1 as ENHRY and CDR2 as SYGVKD. CDR3 size: 16 residues.

This clonotype was counted ten times or more. V gene TRBV20-1 combines with J gene TRBJ2-3; D gene ambiguous. Trimming removed 4 bases from V and 1 base from J, with 9 bases in between. Germline values: CDR1 DFQATT, CDR2 SNEGSKA (reference sequence). This CDR3 has 13 residues. CDR3 residues: CSAILLGTDTQYF. CDR3 bases: TGCAGTGCTATCCTTCTCGGCACAGATACGCAGTATTTT.

This clonotype came up many times. The rearrangement uses TRBV5-1 and TRBJ2-1; 15 bases match TRBD2. After removal of 7 bases from V and 4 bases from J, the junction contained 18 bases not matched to a gene. Germline V gene lookup returns CDR1 SGHRS and CDR2 YFSETQ. This CDR3 is 20 amino acids long. The CDR3 nucleotides read TGCGCCAGCGGGGGACTAGCGGGGGGCATCGATAATTACCCGTACAATGAGCAGTTCTTC. Translating gives CASGGLAGGIDNYPYNEQFF.

Many counts were recorded for this clonotype. The chain couples TRBV12-3 or TRBV12-4 to TRBJ2-1; 10 positions match TRBD2. The CDR3 has 15 residues. With V trimmed by 7 bases and J by 8 bases, 11 bases remained unmatched. CDR3 protein: CASTPDLAGAYEQFF. The CDR3 nucleotides read TGTGCCAGCACCCCGGACCTAGCGGGGGCCTATGAGCAGTTCTTC.

This clonotype occurred many times. The V gene is TRBV4-1, the J gene TRBJ2-1; no reliable D call. V was pared by 4 bases and J by 3 bases, with 13 bases between. The CDR3 totals 15 residues. CDR1 and CDR2 from the germline V gene are MGHRA and YSYEKL. The CDR3 reads CASSRNNMGYNEQFF. CDR3 DNA: TGCGCCAGCAGCCGAAATAACATGGGCTACAATGAGCAGTTCTTC.

This clonotype turned up a few times. The V and J genes are TRBV3-1 and TRBJ1-6; TRBD1 agrees at 9 bases. This CDR3 contains 16 residues. V lost 6 bases to trimming and J lost 8 bases; unmatched junction nucleotides: 11. CDR1 LGHDT and CDR2 YNNKEL come from the germline V gene (reference sequence). In nucleotides, the CDR3 is TGTGCCAGCAGACGTAGAAACAGGGGGCTTCATTCACCCCTCCACTTT. Amino acid sequence: CASRRRNRGLHSPLHF.

This clonotype was picked up many times. V and J are TRBV9 and TRBJ2-1, with 9 bases lining up with TRBD2. CDR1 is SGDLS, CDR2 YYNGEE, per germline. CDR3 length: 15 residues. The V gene end was trimmed by 3 bases and the J gene end by 4 bases; junction bases not matched to a gene: 5. CDR3 in amino acids: CASSAGLASYNEQFF. The CDR3 nucleotides read TGTGCCAGCAGCGCCGGACTAGCGAGTTACAATGAGCAGTTCTTC.

This clonotype was recorded at least ten times. The chain's CDR3 is CSARAPGTSGGAGTDTQYF. The CDR3 nucleotides are TGCAGTGCTAGAGCGCCCGGGACTAGCGGGGGGGCAGGCACAGATACGCAGTATTTT. This sequence joins TRBV20-1 and TRBJ2-3, with 16 bases lining up with TRBD2. Trimming cost V 1 base and J 1 base; bases outside gene matches: 8. Germline V gives CDR1 DFQATT, CDR2 SNEGSKA (reference sequence). The CDR3 has 19 residues.

This clonotype was detected many times. This chain joins TRBV20-1 and TRBJ1-1, with D possibly being TRBD1 (5 bases). CDR1 is DFQATT and CDR2 is SNEGSKA in the germline V gene (reference sequence). There are 11 residues in the CDR3. The DNA of the CDR3 is TGCAGGGGGACCCTCGGGACTGAAGCTTTCTTT. It specifies CRGTLGTEAFF.

This clonotype was seen ten or more times. The chain joins TRBV20-1 to TRBJ2-7; 8 nucleotides align to TRBD1. The CDR3 contains 15 residues. Germline CDR1 is DFQATT and CDR2 is SNEGSKA (reference sequence). J lost 2 bases, V lost 2 bases, and 8 bases had no gene match. The CDR3 sequence: CSARYRTGGPYEQYF. DNA of the CDR3: TGCAGTGCTAGATACCGAACAGGGGGTCCCTACGAGCAGTACTTC.

This clonotype was recorded many times. CDR3 sequence: CASSYSGLGTDTQYF. The CDR3 nucleotides read TGTGCCAGCAGTTACAGTGGGTTGGGCACAGATACGCAGTATTTT. This rearrangement joins TRBV6-2 or TRBV6-3 to TRBJ2-3; D gene uncertain. V gave up 2 bases and J gave up 1 base, with 10 bases separating them. The germline V gene encodes CDR1 MNHEY and CDR2 SVGEGT. This CDR3 is 15 amino acids long.

This clonotype was observed at least ten times. The chain combines TRBV28 with TRBJ2-7, with TRBD2 as a possible D gene (5 bases). The CDR3 is 12 residues long. The germline V gene encodes CDR1 MDHEN and CDR2 SYDVKM. V shed 5 bases and J shed 7 bases, with 12 bases lying between them. The CDR3 loop reads CASSRRVGEQYF. The CDR3 DNA is TGTGCCAGCAGTCGGCGGGTGGGGGAGCAGTACTTC.

The table lists this clonotype with many counts. The chain is built from TRBV19 and TRBJ2-1, with D possibly TRBD2 on 5 matching bases. V was trimmed by 4 bases and J by 5 bases, leaving 24 bases between them. The CDR3 loop spans 18 amino acids. Germline-derived CDR1 and CDR2 are LNHDA and SQIVND (reference sequence). The CDR3 coding sequence is TGTGCCAGTAGTACATCACGGACTTTAGCCCTTCGAAACAATGAGCAGTTCTTC. Its protein product is CASSTSRTLALRNNEQFF.

At least ten counts were recorded for this clonotype. The chain has TRBV27 and TRBJ1-5; no firm D call. CDR1 and CDR2 (germline): MNHEY, SMNVEV (reference sequence). The CDR3 is 15 residues long. Trimming took off 5 bases at V and 2 bases at J, with 13 bases between the two ends. For the CDR3, the DNA is TGTGCCAGCAGTCGACTTTTGGGAGGCAATCAGCCCCAGCATTTT. Translation: CASSRLLGGNQPQHF.

This clonotype was counted at least ten times. V usage is TRBV5-1 and J usage is TRBJ2-1; D is possibly TRBD1 or TRBD2 (5 bases each). The CDR3 contains 15 residues. V lost 3 bases and J 0 bases, leaving 10 bases between the germline ends. Germline-derived CDR1 and CDR2 are SGHRS and YFSETQ. The CDR3 here is CASSSSGSSYNEQFF. The CDR3, as DNA: TGCGCCAGCAGCTCCTCAGGGAGCTCCTACAATGAGCAGTTCTTC.

This clonotype appeared many times. V gene TRBV4-2 combines with J gene TRBJ2-7, with 9 bases lining up with TRBD1. Germline trimming cut 3 bases from V and 6 bases from J; bases unmatched to any gene: 6. Germline CDR1 LGHNA, CDR2 YNFKEQ. CDR3 size: 14 residues. CDR3 sequence reads: CASSHTGGRPEQYF. Written as DNA, the CDR3 is TGTGCCAGCAGCCATACAGGGGGCCGCCCCGAGCAGTACTTC.